This TCR beta chain stems from a study of blood T cell repertoires in COVID-19. Study-wide context: Whether acute or convalescent, the COVID-19 samples came from the United States, Italy and Spain.

Deletions cut 10 bases from V and 7 bases from J, with 25 bases between. This CDR3 is 15 amino acids long. The germline gives CDR1 MNHEY, CDR2 SVGAGI. Measured with immunoSEQ multiplex PCR; TCRdb has only the in-frame clones, and not every one. The sample has fewer than 70,000 clones, about nine tenths seen once. The TCR originated in a woman aged 70-85 years with active COVID-19. The sample consisted of peripheral blood. V usage is TRBV6-5 and J usage is TRBJ1-2, with a weak D call TRBD1 (6 bases). The CDR3 spells CATNTPGQLFSGYTF. The CDR3 nucleotides read TGTGCCACAAACACCCCGGGACAACTATTCTCTGGCTACACCTTC.